The clone carrying this T cell receptor beta chain has just a few counts. This entry is derived from a study of patients and donors after allogeneic stem cell transplantation. The CDR3 spans 15 residues. Per germline, CDR1 ENHRY and CDR2 SYGVKD. J gave up 9 bases and V 1 base, and 7 bases lay outside the gene matches. Via MiXCR, TCRdb re-called the RT-PCR reads, giving one row per CDR3 protein. Among approximately 170,000 distinct CDR3 sequences listed, roughly 30% were seen once. The V gene is TRBV10-3, the J gene TRBJ2-1; 9 bases are a match to TRBD2. The sequence derives from a human donor who was either an allogeneic HSCT recipient or a stem cell or donor lymphocyte infusion donor (not recorded which). It is not recorded whose cells these are; they may come from a transplant donor. The sample comprised blood, either unsorted or a sorted T cell fraction (not recorded which). The CDR3 DNA is TGTGCCATCAGTGAGTTAGCGGGAGCGGTCGGTGAGCAGTTCTTC. It translates to CAISELAGAVGEQFF.